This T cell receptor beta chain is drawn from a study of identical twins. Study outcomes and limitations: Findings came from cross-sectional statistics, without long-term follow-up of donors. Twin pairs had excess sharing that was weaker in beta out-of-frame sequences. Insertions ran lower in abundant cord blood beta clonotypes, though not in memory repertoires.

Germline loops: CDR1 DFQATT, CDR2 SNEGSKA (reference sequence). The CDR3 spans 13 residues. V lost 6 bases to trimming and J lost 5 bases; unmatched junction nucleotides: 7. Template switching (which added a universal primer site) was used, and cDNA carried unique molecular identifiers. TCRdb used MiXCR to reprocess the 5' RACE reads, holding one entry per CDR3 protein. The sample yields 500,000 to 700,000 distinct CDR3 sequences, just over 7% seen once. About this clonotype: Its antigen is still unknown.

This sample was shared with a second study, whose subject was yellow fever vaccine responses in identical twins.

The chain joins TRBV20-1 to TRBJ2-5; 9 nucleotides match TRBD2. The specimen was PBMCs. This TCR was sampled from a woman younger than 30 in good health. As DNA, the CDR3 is TGCAGTGCACGGCGGGGGGGCATGGAGACCCAGTACTTC. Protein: CSARRGGMETQYF.